Listed here are 19 T cell receptor beta chains from one sample, sequenced in a study of cytomegalovirus exposure and HLA in healthy donors. Amplification used 60 Vbeta primers and 13 Jbeta primers. The protocol was immunoSEQ multiplex PCR, while the TCRdb copy is restricted to in-frame clones and leaves out a portion. The table records 150,000 to 200,000 clones, almost 80% of them present only once. The specimen sequenced was PBMCs. These receptor sequences come from a woman aged 50 to 60 in good health and CMV-seronegative.

A single count supports this clone. The V and J genes are TRBV27 and TRBJ2-7, with 9 bases that match TRBD1. In germline, CDR1 is MNHEY, CDR2 SMNVEV (reference sequence). V lost 2 bases and J lost 5; bases outside the gene matches: 7. CDR3 length: 15 amino acids. CDR3 in amino acids: CASSLGIGTGNEQYF. CDR3 DNA: TGTGCCAGCAGTTTAGGGATTGGGACAGGGAACGAGCAGTACTTC.

The J gene is TRBJ1-6, the V gene TRBV6-5; 7 bases fit TRBD1. Unmatched junction bases numbered 8, after V lost 8 bases and J lost 10 bases. The CDR3 has 13 amino acids. Germline loops: CDR1 MNHEY, CDR2 SVGAGI. The CDR3 nucleotides read TGTGCCAGCCAGGGACAGCTCAACTCACCCCTCCACTTT. This sequence encodes CASQGQLNSPLHF.

This chain's CDR3 is CASSSRGARTGYTF. CDR3 in DNA: TGTGCCAGTAGTAGTCGGGGGGCGCGGACTGGCTACACCTTC. The chain links TRBV19 to TRBJ1-2, with D tentatively TRBD1 (6 bases). V lost 4 bases and J 7 bases, leaving 16 bases between the germline ends. This CDR3 contains 14 residues. Germline CDR1 LNHDA, CDR2 SQIVND (reference sequence).

The chain couples TRBV18 to TRBJ1-2, with 9 bases aligning to TRBD1. V lost 1 base to trimming and J lost 8 bases; unmatched junction nucleotides: 11. Germline V gene data show CDR1 as KGHSH and CDR2 as LQKENI. The CDR3 totals 16 residues. Here the CDR3 DNA reads TGTGCCAGCTCACCACTCCTCGGACAGGGGAAGGGAGGCTACACCTTC. Encoded protein: CASSPLLGQGKGGYTF.

J is TRBJ1-1 and V is TRBV7-8; TRBD1 might be the D (5 bases). V lost 7 bases and J 6 bases, leaving 24 bases between the germline ends. Germline loops: CDR1 SGHVS, CDR2 FQNEAQ. This CDR3 is built from 16 residues. DNA for the CDR3: TGTGCCAGCATTTCCGGGTCGGGGGAAGGGGTCGCTGAAGCTTTCTTT. Its translation: CASISGSGEGVAEAFF.

This clone was seen just once. The junction departs from the called germline gene at one end, perhaps through a read error. The CDR3 nucleotides read TGTGCCAGCAGTGGGACAGGGCGTTCTGAAGATTTCTTT. Protein: CASSGTGRSEDFF. J is TRBJ1-1 and V is TRBV2; 8 bases agree with TRBD1. This CDR3 has 13 amino acids. Per germline, CDR1 SNHLY and CDR2 FYNNEI.

The V and J genes are TRBV7-9 and TRBJ2-3; 11 nucleotides align to TRBD2. Per the germline V gene, CDR1 is SEHNR and CDR2 is FQNEAQ (reference sequence). The CDR3 contains 14 residues. V was clipped by 5 bases and J by 5 bases; unmatched bases: 3. The CDR3 nucleotides read TGTGCCAGCAGCAAAGGACTAGCGGGAGATACGCAGTATTTT. Encoded protein: CASSKGLAGDTQYF.

This chain links TRBV7-9 with TRBJ2-1; the match to TRBD2 covers 8 bases. CDR3 length equals 16 residues. Germline CDR1 is SEHNR and CDR2 is FQNEAQ (reference sequence). The V segment lost 3 bases and the J segment 3 bases; nucleotides outside the gene matches: 7. The CDR3 sequence: CASSLVSGSIYNEQFF. The CDR3 DNA follows: TGTGCCAGCAGCTTGGTCAGCGGGAGCATCTACAATGAGCAGTTCTTC.

This clone came up once. The chain carries TRBV7-8 and TRBJ1-5, with D hard to call. Looked up from germline, CDR1 is SGHVS and CDR2 is FQNEAQ. V was pared by 1 base and J by 2 bases, with 9 bases between. The CDR3 runs to 15 residues. The CDR3 bases are TGTGCCAGCAGCTTAGTTGGAACAGGCAATCAGCCCCAGCATTTT. Protein: CASSLVGTGNQPQHF.

This rearrangement joins TRBV7-2 to TRBJ2-3, with D possibly matching TRBD1 (6 bases). The CDR3 has 16 amino acids. Germline V CDR1 and CDR2: SGHTA, FQGNSA. The V and J ends lost 6 bases and 3 bases respectively, with 19 bases between them. CDR3: CASRQEYREPTDTQYF. CDR3 nucleotide sequence: TGTGCCAGCAGGCAAGAATACAGGGAGCCTACAGATACGCAGTATTTT. The whole variable domain, remainder taken from reference TRBV7-2 and TRBJ2-3, is GAGVSQSPSNKVTEKGKDVELRCDPISGHTALYWYRQSLGQGLEFLIYFQGNSAPDKSGLPSDRFSAERTGGSVSTLTIQRTQQEDSAVYLCASRQEYREPTDTQYFGPGTRLTVL.

The CDR3 is CASSIGQGWETQYF. The CDR3, as DNA: TGTGCCAGTAGTATCGGGCAGGGATGGGAGACCCAGTACTTC. V gene TRBV19 combines with J gene TRBJ2-5, with D perhaps TRBD1 (5 bases). CDR1 and CDR2 from the germline V gene are LNHDA and SQIVND (reference sequence). CDR3 length: 14 amino acids. V was pared by 3 bases and J by 5 bases, with 13 bases between.

The chain links TRBV9 to TRBJ1-5, with 7 positions matching TRBD1. V was pared by 2 bases and J by 7 bases, with 9 bases of the junction left unmatched. Germline-derived CDR1 and CDR2 are SGDLS and YYNGEE. This CDR3 is built from 15 residues. The CDR3 here is CASSVGSRQGQPQHF. The DNA of the CDR3 is TGTGCCAGCAGCGTGGGGTCTCGACAGGGACAGCCCCAGCATTTT.

This chain uses TRBV2 with TRBJ2-7; a weak D match, TRBD2 (6 bases). Trimming took off 3 bases at V and 4 bases at J, with 13 bases between the two ends. Germline V gene sequence: CDR1 SNHLY, CDR2 FYNNEI. The CDR3 loop spans 14 amino acids. Written as DNA, the CDR3 is TGTGCCAGCAGTGATAGGGATCGGGGGTACGAGCAGTACTTC. It is translated as CASSDRDRGYEQYF. Drawing the rest from reference TRBV2 and TRBJ2-7, the complete variable domain is EPEVTQTPSHQVTQMGQEVILRCVPISNHLYFYWYRQILGQKVEFLVSFYNNEISEKSEIFDDQFSVERPDGSNFTLKIRSTKLEDSAMYFCASSDRDRGYEQYFGPGTRLTVT.

The rearrangement uses TRBV15 and TRBJ2-7; 11 bases match TRBD1. In germline, CDR1 is LNHNV, CDR2 YYDKDF (reference sequence). Losses at the gene ends were 3 bases for V and 4 bases for J; bases not matched to a gene: 5. The CDR3 runs 15 residues. The CDR3 region is CATSSRDRGAYEQYF. CDR3 in DNA: TGTGCCACCAGCAGCAGGGACAGGGGGGCTTACGAGCAGTACTTC.

This clone was detected only once. The V call is TRBV19, the J call TRBJ1-1; no clear D. CDR3 size: 13 residues. Trimming removed 1 base at V and 2 bases at J, with 5 bases between. Germline V lookup: CDR1 LNHDA, CDR2 SQIVND (reference sequence). The DNA for the CDR3 is TGTGCCAGTAGTATAGGTACTAACACTGAAGCTTTCTTT. Translating gives CASSIGTNTEAFF.

The gene calls are TRBV18 and TRBJ2-7; unclear D gene. In germline, CDR1 is KGHSH, CDR2 LQKENI. The V end lost 3 bases, the J end lost 0 bases, and 9 bases lay between the germline ends. The CDR3 runs 14 residues. The CDR3 here is CASSPPFPSYEQYF. Here the CDR3 DNA reads TGTGCCAGCTCACCTCCCTTTCCCTCCTACGAGCAGTACTTC.

The CDR3 loop reads CASSAYREYGYTF. The CDR3 nucleotides are TGTGCCAGCAGTGCCTACAGGGAATATGGCTACACCTTC. The rearrangement links TRBV28 to TRBJ1-2; a possible D gene is TRBD1 (6 bases). This CDR3 has 13 amino acids. Trimming cost V 5 bases and J 5 bases, with 12 bases left between them. Germline CDR1 reads MDHEN; CDR2 reads SYDVKM.

The V gene is TRBV27, the J gene TRBJ1-4; 8 bases line up with TRBD1. V was clipped by 8 bases and J by 8 bases; unmatched bases: 10. The CDR3 consists of 14 residues. In germline, CDR1 is MNHEY, CDR2 SMNVEV (reference sequence). The CDR3: CASGPGTGGEKLFF. The CDR3 DNA follows: TGTGCCAGCGGTCCCGGGACAGGTGGAGAAAAACTGTTTTTT.

The chain is built from TRBV27 and TRBJ1-1; the D gene is possibly TRBD1 (5 bases). This CDR3 region has 13 residues. Germline CDR1 is MNHEY and CDR2 is SMNVEV (reference sequence). Trimming pared 2 bases from V and 8 bases from J, leaving 12 bases between. CDR3 region: CASSLGTGGEAFF. The CDR3 DNA reads as TGTGCCAGCAGTTTAGGAACCGGGGGAGAAGCTTTCTTT.